This T cell receptor (beta chain) was profiled in a study of blood T cell repertoires in COVID-19. About the research overall: Samples of COVID-19 (acute and convalescent) were obtained from the United States, Italy and Spain. In each case, the material was cDNA or gDNA derived from T cells, B-cell-depleted T cells, or PBMCs.

The CDR3 totals 13 residues. V lost 4 bases and J lost 8, with 17 bases in between. Germline V lookup: CDR1 GTSNPN, CDR2 SVGIG (reference sequence). In the original analysis: Reference gene primer amplification gave estimated nucleated cell counts. Sequencing used immunoSEQ multiplex PCR; TCRdb keeps in-frame clones, though not all of them. V and J calls plus clone size are reproduced from that table; the DNA served to infer D and trimming. The sample lists 100,000 to 120,000 clones, 76% seen once, with 3.8% in the top ten. The TCR comes from a woman older than 75 with acute or convalescent COVID-19. Sequencing used peripheral blood. The chain links TRBV30 to TRBJ1-2, with D perhaps matching TRBD1 (5 bases). CDR3 in DNA: TGTGCCTGGACTCAGGGACTGCCGGAGGGCTACACCTTC. Encoded protein: CAWTQGLPEGYTF. The full variable domain, with the rest looked up from reference TRBV30 and TRBJ1-2, is SQTIHQWPATLVQPVGSPLSLECTVEGTSNPNLYWYRQAAGRGLQLLFYSVGIGQISSEVPQNLSASRPQDRQFILSSKKLLLSDSGFYLCAWTQGLPEGYTFGSGTRLTVV.